The entry that follows covers one T cell receptor (beta chain) sequence. Its antigen is undetermined. Clones were read by immunoSEQ multiplex PCR, and TCRdb kept only the in-frame ones, dropping some. The data contain a few hundred thousand clones, over 75% of them singletons. Trimming removed 2 bases at V and 1 base at J, with 6 bases between. CDR1 is LNHDA and CDR2 is SQIVND in the germline V gene (reference sequence). This CDR3 region has 14 residues. As to treatment: roughly 20 received Ad26.COV2.S at low or high dose, single or two shots; 5 received placebo; per-sample allocation not given. Material that was analyzed had been drawn on day 63 after the first vaccine or placebo injection. These data come from a study of Ad26.COV2.S vaccination and SARS-CoV-2 variants. The wider study: Each vaccinee took Ad26.COV2.S intramuscularly, once or twice 56 days apart. Study-level points and caveats: Post-vaccination breadth of spike-specific CD8+ and CD4+ T cell responses was reportedly substantial.

This clonotype was sampled from a person between 18 and 65 years old who received the Ad26.COV2.S COVID-19 vaccine or a placebo. Sequenced here: peripheral blood, sampled in a trial of Ad26.COV2.S vaccine versus placebo. The V and J genes are TRBV19 and TRBJ1-5; D remains unclear. The CDR3 loop is CASSIRASNQPQHF. CDR3 sequence (DNA): TGTGCCAGTAGTATACGAGCGAGCAATCAGCCCCAGCATTTT.